This T cell receptor (beta chain) came from a study of cytomegalovirus exposure and HLA in healthy donors. General study results and limits: In a later analysis, at a false discovery rate of 0.05, roughly 17,000 TCR beta sequences were associated with HLA alleles. The authors enumerated 150 to 200 TCR beta chains as linked to cytomegalovirus.

Regarding this clone: Antigen unknown.

Germline CDR1 SNHLY, CDR2 FYNNEI. The CDR3 has 14 residues. V lost 8 bases to trimming and J lost 2 bases, with 14 bases between them. Participants comprised healthy donors of bone marrow. PCR primers comprised 60 Vbeta and 13 Jbeta primers. The repertoire was sequenced with immunoSEQ multiplex PCR; TCRdb's copy has only in-frame clones and lacks some. The sample records over 90,000 clones, 60% to 80% being singletons. This TCR was sampled from a man in his fifties or sixties in good health and CMV-seropositive. Input material: PBMCs. The V gene is TRBV2, the J gene TRBJ2-3; D is perhaps TRBD2 (5 bases). In nucleotides, the CDR3 is TGTGCCAGCTCGTTTGACGGGGTCACAGATACGCAGTATTTT. Its translation: CASSFDGVTDTQYF.